This TCR beta chain was recovered during a study of T cell responses to AZD1222 COVID-19 vaccine. Study-level points and caveats: Just a handful of AZD1222 recipients were seropositive at baseline.

Here immunoSEQ multiplex PCR was the method, and the copy in TCRdb shows in-frame clones only, minus some. The sample includes fewer than 150,000 clones, approximately 90% of them seen just once. Germline V gene sequence: CDR1 SGHTA, CDR2 FQGNSA. Between the trimmed V and J ends, which lost 0 bases and 5 bases, there was a span of 10 bases. The CDR3 totals 14 residues. Details on this clone: Its antigen is still unknown.

Sequenced material: peripheral blood, taken on day 0 of AZD1222 vaccination. This TCR was sampled from an adult in good health. The chain is built from TRBV7-2 and TRBJ1-1; D is ambiguous. CDR3 nucleotides: TGTGCCAGCAGCTTAGCTAGTAGGCCTACTGAAGCTTTCTTT. As protein: CASSLASRPTEAFF.